The 2 T cell receptor beta chains reported below all come from one sample, sequenced in a study of blood T cell repertoires in COVID-19. Assay used: immunoSEQ multiplex PCR; TCRdb lists only in-frame clones, some missing. The data contain about 71,000 clones, 86% of them singletons. Material: peripheral blood. The receptors were sampled from a man aged 25 to 40 with acute or convalescent COVID-19.

CDR3 protein: CASSVGRTEAFF. CDR3 nucleotides: TGTGCCAGCAGTGTTGGGCGAACTGAAGCTTTCTTT. The J gene is TRBJ1-1, the V gene TRBV2, with unresolved D. The CDR3 consists of 12 residues. Germline CDR1 SNHLY, CDR2 FYNNEI. Trimming took off 4 bases at V and 5 bases at J, with 8 bases between the two ends.

This clone showed up just a few times. V is TRBV6-6 and J is TRBJ1-5; D perhaps matches TRBD1 (5 bases). Germline V CDR1 and CDR2: MNHNY, SVGAGI (reference sequence). This CDR3 region has 14 residues. V lost 6 bases to trimming and J lost 7 bases, with 16 bases between them. The CDR3 nucleotides are TGTGCCAGCAGGGACGGAGGGGAAGGACAGCCCCAGCATTTT. Protein product: CASRDGGEGQPQHF.